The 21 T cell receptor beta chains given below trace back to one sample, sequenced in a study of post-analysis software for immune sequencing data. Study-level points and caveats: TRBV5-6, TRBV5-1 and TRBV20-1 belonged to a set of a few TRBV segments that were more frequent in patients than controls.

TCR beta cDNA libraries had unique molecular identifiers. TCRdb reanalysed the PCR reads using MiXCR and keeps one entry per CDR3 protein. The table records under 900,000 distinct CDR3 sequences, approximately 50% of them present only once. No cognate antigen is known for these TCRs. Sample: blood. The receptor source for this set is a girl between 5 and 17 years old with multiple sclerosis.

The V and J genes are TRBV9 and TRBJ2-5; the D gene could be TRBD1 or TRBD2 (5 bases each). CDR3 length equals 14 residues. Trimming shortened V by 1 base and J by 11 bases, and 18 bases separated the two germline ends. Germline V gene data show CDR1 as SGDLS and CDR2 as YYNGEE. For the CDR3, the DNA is TGTGCCAGCAGCGTATTCTCCGAGGGGCGTGAGCAGTACTTC. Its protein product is CASSVFSEGREQYF.

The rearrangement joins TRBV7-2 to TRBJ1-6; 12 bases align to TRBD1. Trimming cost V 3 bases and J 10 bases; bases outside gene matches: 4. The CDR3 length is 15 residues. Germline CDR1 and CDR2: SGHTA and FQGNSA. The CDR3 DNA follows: TGTGCCAGCAGCTTGAAGGGACAGGGGGCCTCACCCCTCCACTTT. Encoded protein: CASSLKGQGASPLHF.

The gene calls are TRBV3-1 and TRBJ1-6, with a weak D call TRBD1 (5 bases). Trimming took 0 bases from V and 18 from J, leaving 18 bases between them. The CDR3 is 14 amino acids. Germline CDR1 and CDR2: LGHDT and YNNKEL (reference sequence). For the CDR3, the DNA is TGTGCCAGCAGCCAAGACCCCGGGGCTCCGCACCCCCACTTT. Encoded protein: CASSQDPGAPHPHF.

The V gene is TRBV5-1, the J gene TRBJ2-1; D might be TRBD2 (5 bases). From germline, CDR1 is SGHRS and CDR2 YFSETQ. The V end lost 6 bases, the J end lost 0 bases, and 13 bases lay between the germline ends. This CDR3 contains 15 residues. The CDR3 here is CASNQQRSSYNEQFF. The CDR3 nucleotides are TGCGCCAGCAATCAACAGCGGAGCTCCTACAATGAGCAGTTCTTC.

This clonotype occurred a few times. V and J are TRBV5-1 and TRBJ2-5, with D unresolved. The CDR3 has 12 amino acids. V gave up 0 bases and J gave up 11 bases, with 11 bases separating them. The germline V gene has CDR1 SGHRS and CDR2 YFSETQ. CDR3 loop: CASSLGYTEQYF. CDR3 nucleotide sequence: TGCGCCAGCAGCTTGGGGTATACGGAGCAGTACTTC.

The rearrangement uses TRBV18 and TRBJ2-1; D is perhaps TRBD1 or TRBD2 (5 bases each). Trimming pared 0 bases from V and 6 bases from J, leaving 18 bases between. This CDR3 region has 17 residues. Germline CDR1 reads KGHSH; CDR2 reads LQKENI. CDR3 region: CASSPPVGTSHLNEQFF. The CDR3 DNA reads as TGTGCCAGCTCACCACCGGTTGGGACCTCCCATCTCAATGAGCAGTTCTTC.

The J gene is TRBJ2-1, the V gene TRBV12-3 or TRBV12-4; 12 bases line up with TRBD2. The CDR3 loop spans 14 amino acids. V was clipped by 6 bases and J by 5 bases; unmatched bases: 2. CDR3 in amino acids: CASSRTSGDNEQFF. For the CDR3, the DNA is TGTGCCAGCAGCCGGACTAGCGGGGACAATGAGCAGTTCTTC.

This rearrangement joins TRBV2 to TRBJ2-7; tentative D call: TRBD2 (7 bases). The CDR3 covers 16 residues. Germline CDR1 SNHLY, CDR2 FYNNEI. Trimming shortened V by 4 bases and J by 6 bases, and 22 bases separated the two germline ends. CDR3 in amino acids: CASSASAGAPRSEQYF. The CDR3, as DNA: TGTGCCAGCAGTGCCTCGGCGGGGGCACCAAGAAGCGAGCAGTACTTC. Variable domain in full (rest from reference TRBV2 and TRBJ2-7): EPEVTQTPSHQVTQMGQEVILRCVPISNHLYFYWYRQILGQKVEFLVSFYNNEISEKSEIFDDQFSVERPDGSNFTLKIRSTKLEDSAMYFCASSASAGAPRSEQYFGPGTRLTVT.

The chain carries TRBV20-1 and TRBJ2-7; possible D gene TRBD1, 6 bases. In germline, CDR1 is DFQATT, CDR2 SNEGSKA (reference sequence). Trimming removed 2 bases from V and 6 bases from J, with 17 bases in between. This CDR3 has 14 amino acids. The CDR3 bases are TGCAGTGCTAGAAGGGGGAACCCTGCCTCCGAGCAGTACTTC. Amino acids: CSARRGNPASEQYF.

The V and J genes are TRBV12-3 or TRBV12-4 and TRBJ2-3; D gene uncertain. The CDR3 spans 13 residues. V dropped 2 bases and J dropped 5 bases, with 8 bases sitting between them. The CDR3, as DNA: TGTGCCAGCAGTTTACAGACGGAAGATACGCAGTATTTT. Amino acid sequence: CASSLQTEDTQYF.

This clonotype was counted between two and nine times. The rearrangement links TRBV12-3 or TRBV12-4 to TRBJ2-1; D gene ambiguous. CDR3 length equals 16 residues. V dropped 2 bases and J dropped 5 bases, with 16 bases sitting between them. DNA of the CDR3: TGTGCCAGCAGTTTATCCCTAGGGTTGGGTAACAATGAGCAGTTCTTC. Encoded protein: CASSLSLGLGNNEQFF.

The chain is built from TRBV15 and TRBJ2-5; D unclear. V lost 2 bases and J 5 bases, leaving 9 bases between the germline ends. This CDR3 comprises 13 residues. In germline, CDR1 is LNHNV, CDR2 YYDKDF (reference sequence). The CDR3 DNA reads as TGTGCCACCAGCAGAACGGCCGGGGAGACCCAGTACTTC. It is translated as CATSRTAGETQYF.

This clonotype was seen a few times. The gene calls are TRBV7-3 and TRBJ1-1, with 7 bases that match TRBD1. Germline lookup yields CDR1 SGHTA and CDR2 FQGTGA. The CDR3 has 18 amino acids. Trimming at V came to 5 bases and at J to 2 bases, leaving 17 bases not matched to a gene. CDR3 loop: CASSPSSGGQPINTEAFF. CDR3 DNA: TGTGCCAGCAGCCCCTCCTCAGGGGGTCAACCGATTAACACTGAAGCTTTCTTT.

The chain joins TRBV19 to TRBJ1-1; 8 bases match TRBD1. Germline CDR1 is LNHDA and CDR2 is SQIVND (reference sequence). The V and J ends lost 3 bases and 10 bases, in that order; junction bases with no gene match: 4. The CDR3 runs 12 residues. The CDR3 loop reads CASSIYGQGAFF. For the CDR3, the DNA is TGTGCCAGTAGTATCTACGGACAGGGAGCTTTCTTT.

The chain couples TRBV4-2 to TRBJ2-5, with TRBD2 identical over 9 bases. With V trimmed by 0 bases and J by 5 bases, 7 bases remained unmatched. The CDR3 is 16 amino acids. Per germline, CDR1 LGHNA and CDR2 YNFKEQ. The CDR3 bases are TGTGCCAGCAGCCAAGATCTGGGGACTAGCTCGGAGACCCAGTACTTC. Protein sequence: CASSQDLGTSSETQYF.

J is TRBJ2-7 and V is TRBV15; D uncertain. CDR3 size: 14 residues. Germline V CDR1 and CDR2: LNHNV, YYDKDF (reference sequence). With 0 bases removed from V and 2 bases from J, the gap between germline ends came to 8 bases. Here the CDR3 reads CATSRDRQPYEQYF. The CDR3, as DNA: TGTGCCACCAGCAGAGATCGGCAGCCCTACGAGCAGTACTTC. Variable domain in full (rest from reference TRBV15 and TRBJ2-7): DAMVIQNPRYQVTQFGKPVTLSCSQTLNHNVMYWYQQKSSQAPKLLFHYYDKDFNNEADTPDNFQSRRPNTSFCFLDIRSPGLGDTAMYLCATSRDRQPYEQYFGPGTRLTVT.

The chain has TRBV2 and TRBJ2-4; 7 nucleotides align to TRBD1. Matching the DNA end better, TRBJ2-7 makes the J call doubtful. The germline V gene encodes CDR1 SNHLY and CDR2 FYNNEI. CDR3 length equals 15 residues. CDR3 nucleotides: TGTGCCAGCAGTGAAGCGAGGGGGCCAGCCTACGAGCAGTACTTC. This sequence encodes CASSEARGPAYEQYF.

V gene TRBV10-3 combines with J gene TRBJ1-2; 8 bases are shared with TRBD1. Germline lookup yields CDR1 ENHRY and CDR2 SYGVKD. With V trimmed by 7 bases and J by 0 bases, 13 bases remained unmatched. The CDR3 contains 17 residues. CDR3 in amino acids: CAINGDRDRSANYGYTF. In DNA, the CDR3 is TGTGCCATCAATGGAGACCGGGACAGGAGCGCTAACTATGGCTACACCTTC.

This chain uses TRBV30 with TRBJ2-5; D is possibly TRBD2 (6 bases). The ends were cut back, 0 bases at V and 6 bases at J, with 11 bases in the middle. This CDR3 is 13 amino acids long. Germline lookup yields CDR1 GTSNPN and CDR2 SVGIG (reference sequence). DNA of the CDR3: TGTGCCTGGAGTGTAATGGGGAGGCAGACCCAGTACTTC. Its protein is CAWSVMGRQTQYF.

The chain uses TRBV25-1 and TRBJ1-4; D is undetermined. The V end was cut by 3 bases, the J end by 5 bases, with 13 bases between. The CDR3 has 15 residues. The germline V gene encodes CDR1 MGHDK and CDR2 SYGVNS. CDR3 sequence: CASSDAGMANEKLFF. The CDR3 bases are TGTGCCAGCAGTGACGCGGGGATGGCGAATGAAAAACTGTTTTTT.

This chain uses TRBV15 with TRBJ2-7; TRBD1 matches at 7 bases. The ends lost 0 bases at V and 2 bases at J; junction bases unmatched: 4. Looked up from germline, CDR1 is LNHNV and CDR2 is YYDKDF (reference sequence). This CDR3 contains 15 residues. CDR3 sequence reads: CATSREGQGAYEQYF. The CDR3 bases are TGTGCCACCAGCAGAGAGGGTCAGGGGGCCTACGAGCAGTACTTC.